The present entry profiles one TCR beta chain with its context. This sample is drawn from a study of blood T cell repertoires in COVID-19. Only in-frame clones appear in the TCRdb table, and some are missing; sequencing was by immunoSEQ multiplex PCR. The profile shows about 180,000 clones, under 90% of them singletons. Germline CDR1 and CDR2: SGHRS and YFSETQ. The CDR3 spans 14 residues. V trimming: 4 bases; J trimming: 6 bases; junction bases outside the gene matches: 7. The sequence was collected from a human donor in a cohort sampled during active COVID-19. The chain couples TRBV5-1 to TRBJ1-5, with TRBD1 matching 7 bases. Sequenced input: peripheral blood. The CDR3 loop reads CASSPGTVGQPQHF. The DNA of the CDR3 is TGCGCCAGCAGCCCCGGGACAGTGGGTCAGCCCCAGCATTTT.